Following are 7 T cell receptor beta chains from one sample sequenced in a study of control samples from healthy donors and cancer patients. The assay was immunoSEQ multiplex PCR, and TCRdb's table has in-frame clones only and misses some. Among some 190,000 clones listed, 90% to 95% were seen once. The material sequenced was blood. These receptors were obtained from a young man in good health.

The rearrangement links TRBV15 to TRBJ1-5; D uncertain. Between the trimmed V and J ends, which lost 0 bases and 2 bases, there was a span of 14 bases. This CDR3 contains 17 residues. The germline gives CDR1 LNHNV, CDR2 YYDKDF (reference sequence). The CDR3 reads CATSREGSSRGNQPQHF. The CDR3 DNA sequence: TGTGCCACCAGCAGAGAGGGATCCTCGAGGGGCAATCAGCCCCAGCATTTT.

The V gene is TRBV30, the J gene TRBJ1-3; D is possibly TRBD1 (5 bases). Germline V gene data show CDR1 as GTSNPN and CDR2 as SVGIG (reference sequence). V dropped 3 bases and J dropped 2 bases, with 17 bases sitting between them. This CDR3 comprises 16 residues. The CDR3 spells CAWRFWSQGPGNTIYF. CDR3 in DNA: TGTGCCTGGAGGTTCTGGAGTCAGGGACCTGGAAACACCATATATTTT.

This chain uses TRBV5-4 with TRBJ1-2; no firm D call. Germline values: CDR1 SGHNT, CDR2 YYREEE (reference sequence). The length of the CDR3 is 13 residues. V was pared by 2 bases and J by 2 bases, with 7 bases between. The CDR3 nucleotides read TGTGCCAGCAGCTTCGGGCAGAACTATGGCTACACCTTC. Its protein product is CASSFGQNYGYTF.

V usage is TRBV2 and J usage is TRBJ1-6, with 8 bases fitting TRBD1. CDR3 size: 14 residues. The trim removed 4 bases at V and 10 bases at J, leaving 6 bases unmatched. Germline CDR1 SNHLY, CDR2 FYNNEI. CDR3 region: CASSVTGGSSPLHF. The CDR3, as DNA: TGTGCCAGCAGTGTCACAGGGGGATCCTCACCCCTCCACTTT. Full variable domain (rest looked up from reference TRBV2 and TRBJ1-6): EPEVTQTPSHQVTQMGQEVILRCVPISNHLYFYWYRQILGQKVEFLVSFYNNEISEKSEIFDDQFSVERPDGSNFTLKIRSTKLEDSAMYFCASSVTGGSSPLHFGNGTRLTVT.

The chain has TRBV5-1 and TRBJ2-3, with D perhaps being TRBD1 or TRBD2 (5 bases each). Germline lookup yields CDR1 SGHRS and CDR2 YFSETQ. This CDR3 region has 16 residues. V lost 0 bases, J lost 2 bases, and 13 bases lay in between. As DNA, the CDR3 is TGCGCCAGCAGCTTGGTGGGGCGGACTTACACAGATACGCAGTATTTT. This translates into CASSLVGRTYTDTQYF.

The V call is TRBV5-1, the J call TRBJ2-3; possibly TRBD1 for D (6 bases). CDR1 is SGHRS and CDR2 is YFSETQ in the germline V gene. The CDR3 totals 16 residues. Trimming took 6 bases from V and 4 from J, leaving 21 bases between them. The CDR3 coding sequence is TGCGCCAGCACCCCGGACAGTGCGAAATCAGCAGATACGCAGTATTTT. Protein product: CASTPDSAKSADTQYF.

The chain recombines TRBV6-9 with TRBJ2-7; 7 bases match TRBD2. The CDR3 has 13 residues. V lost 4 bases, J lost 5 bases, and 5 bases stayed unmatched. Germline V gene data show CDR1 as MNHGY and CDR2 as SVAAGI. The CDR3 reads CASSWGGGHEQYF. CDR3 in DNA: TGTGCCAGCAGTTGGGGCGGGGGACACGAGCAGTACTTC.